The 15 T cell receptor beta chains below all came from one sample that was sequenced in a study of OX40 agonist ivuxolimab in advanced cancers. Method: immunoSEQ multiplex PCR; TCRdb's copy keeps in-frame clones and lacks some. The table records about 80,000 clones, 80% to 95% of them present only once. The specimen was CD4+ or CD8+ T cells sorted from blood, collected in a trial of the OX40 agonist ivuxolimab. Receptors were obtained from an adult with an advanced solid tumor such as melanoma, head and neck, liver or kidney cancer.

CDR3 in DNA: TGCGCCAGCAGTAGCGGCGGAGCCTACGAGCAGTACTTC. This encodes CASSSGGAYEQYF. V is TRBV5-1 and J is TRBJ2-7; TRBD2 is a possible D gene (6 bases). V was clipped by 5 bases and J by 2 bases, with 11 bases between them. Germline V lookup: CDR1 SGHRS, CDR2 YFSETQ. The length of the CDR3 is 13 residues.

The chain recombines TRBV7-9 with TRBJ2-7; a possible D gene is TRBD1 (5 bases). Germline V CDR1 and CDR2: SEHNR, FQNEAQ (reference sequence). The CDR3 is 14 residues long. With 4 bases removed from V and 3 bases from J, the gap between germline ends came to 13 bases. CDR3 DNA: TGTGCCAGCAGCTCCTCCAGGGTGGGCTACGAGCAGTACTTC. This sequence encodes CASSSSRVGYEQYF.

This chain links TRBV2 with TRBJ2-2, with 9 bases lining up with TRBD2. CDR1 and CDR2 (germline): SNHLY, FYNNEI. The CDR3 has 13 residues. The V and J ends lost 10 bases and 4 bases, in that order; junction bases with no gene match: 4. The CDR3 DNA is TGTGCCACCCCAGCGGGGGGCACCGGGGAGCTGTTTTTT. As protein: CATPAGGTGELFF.

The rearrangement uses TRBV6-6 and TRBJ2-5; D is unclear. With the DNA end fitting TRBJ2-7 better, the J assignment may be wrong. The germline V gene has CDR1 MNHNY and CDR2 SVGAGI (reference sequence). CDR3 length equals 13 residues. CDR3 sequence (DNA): TGTGCCAGCAGTTACAGCCTTACGCCCGAGCAGTACTTC. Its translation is CASSYSLTPEQYF.

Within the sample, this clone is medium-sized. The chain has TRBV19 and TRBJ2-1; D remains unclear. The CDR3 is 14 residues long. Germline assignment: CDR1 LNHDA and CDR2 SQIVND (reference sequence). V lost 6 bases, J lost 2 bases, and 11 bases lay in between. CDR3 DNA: TGTGCCAGTAGCCTCAACGAACCCTACAATGAGCAGTTCTTC. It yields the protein CASSLNEPYNEQFF.

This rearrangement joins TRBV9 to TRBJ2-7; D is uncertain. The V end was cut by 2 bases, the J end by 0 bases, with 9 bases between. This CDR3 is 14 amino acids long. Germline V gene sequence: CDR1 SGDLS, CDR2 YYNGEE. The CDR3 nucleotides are TGTGCCAGCAGCGTTGGGCAGGACTCCTACGAGCAGTACTTC. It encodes CASSVGQDSYEQYF.

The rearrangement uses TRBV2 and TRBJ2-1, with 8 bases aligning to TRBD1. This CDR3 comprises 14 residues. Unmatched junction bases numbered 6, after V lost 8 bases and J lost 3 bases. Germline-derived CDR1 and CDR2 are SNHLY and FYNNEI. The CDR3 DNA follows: TGTGCCAGCCGCCGGACAGGGCTCTACAATGAGCAGTTCTTC. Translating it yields CASRRTGLYNEQFF.

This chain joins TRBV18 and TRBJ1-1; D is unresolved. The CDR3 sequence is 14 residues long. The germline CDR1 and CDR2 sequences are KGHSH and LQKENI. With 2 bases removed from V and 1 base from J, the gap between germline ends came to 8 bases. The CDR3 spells CASSPLEENTEAFF. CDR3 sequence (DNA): TGTGCCAGCTCACCATTAGAGGAGAACACTGAAGCTTTCTTT.

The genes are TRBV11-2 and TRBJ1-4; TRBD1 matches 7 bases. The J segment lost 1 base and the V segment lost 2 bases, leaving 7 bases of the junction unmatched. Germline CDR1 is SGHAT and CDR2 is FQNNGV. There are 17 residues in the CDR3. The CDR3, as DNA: TGTGCCAGCAGCTTACCCACGACAGGGAGAACTAATGAAAAACTGTTTTTT. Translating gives CASSLPTTGRTNEKLFF.

CDR3 protein: CASSEGSYEQYF. CDR3 in DNA: TGCGCCAGCAGTGAGGGGTCCTACGAGCAGTACTTC. This rearrangement joins TRBV5-1 to TRBJ2-7, with D tentatively TRBD1 or TRBD2 (5 bases each). The CDR3 is 12 amino acids. CDR1 SGHRS and CDR2 YFSETQ come from the germline V gene. Trimming removed 5 bases from V and 1 base from J, with 7 bases in between.

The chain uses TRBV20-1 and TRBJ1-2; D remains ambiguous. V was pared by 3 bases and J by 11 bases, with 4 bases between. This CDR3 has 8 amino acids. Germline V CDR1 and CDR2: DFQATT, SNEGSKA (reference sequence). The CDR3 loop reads CSASLYTF. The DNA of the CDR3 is TGCAGTGCTAGTCTTTACACCTTC.

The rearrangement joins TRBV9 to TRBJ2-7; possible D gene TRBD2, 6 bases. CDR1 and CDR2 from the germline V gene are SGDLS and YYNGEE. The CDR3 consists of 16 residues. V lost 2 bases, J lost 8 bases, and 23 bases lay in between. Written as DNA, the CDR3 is TGTGCCAGCAGCGTGACGGACTACGTCTTGGAGGACCAGCAGTACTTC. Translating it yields CASSVTDYVLEDQQYF.

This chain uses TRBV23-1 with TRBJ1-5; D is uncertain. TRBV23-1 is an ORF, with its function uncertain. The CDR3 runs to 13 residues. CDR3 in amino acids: CGPPDQPNQPQHF. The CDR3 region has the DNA TGCGGGCCGCCCGACCAGCCAAATCAGCCCCAGCATTTT.

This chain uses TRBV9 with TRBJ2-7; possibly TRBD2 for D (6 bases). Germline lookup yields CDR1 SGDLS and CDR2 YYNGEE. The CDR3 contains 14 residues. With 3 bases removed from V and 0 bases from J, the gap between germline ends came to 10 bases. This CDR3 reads CASSGRGNSYEQYF. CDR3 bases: TGTGCCAGCAGCGGGAGGGGCAACTCCTACGAGCAGTACTTC.

The CDR3 coding sequence is TGTGCCAGCAGTTTACAGGGGCTGGGGTACGAGCAGTACTTC. Amino acids: CASSLQGLGYEQYF. The chain is built from TRBV27 and TRBJ2-7; tentatively, D is TRBD1 (6 bases). Germline V gene lookup returns CDR1 MNHEY and CDR2 SMNVEV (reference sequence). V lost 2 bases, J lost 4 bases, and 12 bases lay in between. The CDR3 consists of 14 residues.